Listed below are T cell receptor beta chains from one sample, sequenced in a study of blood T cell repertoires in COVID-19. Method: immunoSEQ multiplex PCR; TCRdb's copy keeps in-frame clones and lacks some. Here the sample spans a few hundred thousand clones, around 85% being singletons. Input material: PBMCs or T cells enriched from blood (not recorded which). The receptors were sampled from a man aged 35 to 55 who had recovered from COVID-19. Both conserved end residues are part of each CDR3. Fields, in order: CDR3 DNA, CDR3 protein, clone size, CDR3 length, J gene, D gene, V gene. A D gene is named only where the DNA matches it firmly. Expanded clones get a size class; other rows say once, few or many, or leave the size out.

TGCGCCAGCAGTGAGTCCGGGCAAGAGACCCAGTACTTC	CASSESGQETQYF	-	13	TRBJ2-5	-	TRBV10-1
TGTGCCAGTAGCACCGCCGGACAGGACACTGAAGCTTTCTTT	CASSTAGQDTEAFF	-	14	TRBJ1-1	TRBD1	TRBV19
TGTGCCAGCAGCCAAGGTCTTGCGGGGGCAAACTACGAGCAGTACTTC	CASSQGLAGANYEQYF	-	16	TRBJ2-7	-	TRBV3-1/TRBV3-2
TGTGCCAGCAGCTTAGGGACAGGGGCCTACGAGCAGTACTTC	CASSLGTGAYEQYF	-	14	TRBJ2-7	TRBD1	TRBV7-9
TGTGCCAGCAGCGTAGAAGCAGGGCCTCGCACTGAAGCTTTCTTT	CASSVEAGPRTEAFF	-	15	TRBJ1-1	-	TRBV9
TGCGCCAGCAGCTTGGATTTGGCGGGTAACATTCAGTACTTC	CASSLDLAGNIQYF	-	14	TRBJ2-4	-	TRBV5-1
TGTGCCAGCAGCCCCCTAGCGGGAGTGTATCACGAGCAGTACTTC	CASSPLAGVYHEQYF	few	15	TRBJ2-7	-	TRBV21-1
TGTGCCAGCAGTGAAGATAGACAGGGGGCGGGAGGCTACACCTTC	CASSEDRQGAGGYTF	-	15	TRBJ1-2	TRBD1	TRBV6-1
TGTGCCAGCAGCCACCTTATTCGGACAGGGCGAGAGGCGAACACCGGGGAGCTGTTTTTT	CASSHLIRTGREANTGELFF	-	20	TRBJ2-2	TRBD1	TRBV7-8
TGTGCCAGCAGTTTGATCCGGACTAGCGGGAGCTACAATGAGCAGTTCTTC	CASSLIRTSGSYNEQFF	-	17	TRBJ2-1	TRBD2	TRBV27
TGTGCCAGCTCAAACAGGACAGGGGGCTTCATAGCCAAAAACATTCAGTACTTC	CASSNRTGGFIAKNIQYF	-	18	TRBJ2-4	TRBD1	TRBV18
TGTGCCTGGAATTCTCTTCCGGGAAAGTTTGGGAATGAGCAGTTCTTC	CAWNSLPGKFGNEQFF	-	16	TRBJ2-1	-	TRBV30
TGTGCCAGCAGTTTATCGGCCGCGGCCTATGGCTACACCTTC	CASSLSAAAYGYTF	-	14	TRBJ1-2	-	TRBV27
TGTGCCAGCAAAACGGGAGGGGGTACAGGCGAGCAGTACTTC	CASKTGGGTGEQYF	-	14	TRBJ2-7	TRBD2	TRBV2
TGTGCCAGCAGCTTAGAGGGGGCTGAAGCTTTCTTT	CASSLEGAEAFF	-	12	TRBJ1-1	-	TRBV7-8
TGTGCCAGCAGTCCGTCGGGACTCACCTACGAGCAGTACTTC	CASSPSGLTYEQYF	-	14	TRBJ2-7	-	TRBV27
TGTGCCAGCCCTGACGGGACAGGGACGATCTATGGCTACACCTTC	CASPDGTGTIYGYTF	-	15	TRBJ1-2	TRBD1	TRBV25-1
TGTGCCACCAGCAGAGATCATAGACTAGCGGGAGGTTACACCGGGGAGCTGTTTTTT	CATSRDHRLAGGYTGELFF	-	19	TRBJ2-2	TRBD2	TRBV15
TGTGCCAGCAGCTCGTCTCTGGCGACAAATGAGCAGTTCTTC	CASSSSLATNEQFF	-	14	TRBJ2-1	-	TRBV11-3
TGCGCCAGCAGCTTGGCCAGACAGGGATCCACCGGGGAGCTGTTTTTT	CASSLARQGSTGELFF	-	16	TRBJ2-2	TRBD1	TRBV5-1
TGTGCCATAGACAGGGTACTCTACGAGCAGTACTTC	CAIDRVLYEQYF	-	12	TRBJ2-7	TRBD1	TRBV2
TGTGCTAGCAGCTTGGATCGCCTAGGCGAGCAGTACTTC	CASSLDRLGEQYF	once	13	TRBJ2-7	-	TRBV7-7
TGTGCCAGCTCGACAGTTGAAACAGATACGCAGTATTTT	CASSTVETDTQYF	few	13	TRBJ2-3	-	TRBV6-6
TGTGCCAGCAGTTGGACTAGCGACACCGGGGAGCTGTTTTTT	CASSWTSDTGELFF	-	14	TRBJ2-2	TRBD2	TRBV6-2/TRBV6-3
TGTGCCAGCAGCCAAGACCGCCAGTCACAAGAGACCCAGTACTTC	CASSQDRQSQETQYF	-	15	TRBJ2-5	-	TRBV4-2
TGTGCCAGCAGTGAAGTTCAGGAAGATACGCAGTATTTT	CASSEVQEDTQYF	-	13	TRBJ2-3	-	TRBV2
TGTGCCAGCAGCGCCAAAGCGGGAGACCTAGGCAATGAGCAGTTCTTC	CASSAKAGDLGNEQFF	-	16	TRBJ2-1	TRBD2	TRBV7-2
TGTGCCAGCAGTGAATCGGGGACAGGGAAAGCTTTCTTT	CASSESGTGKAFF	few	13	TRBJ1-1	TRBD1	TRBV6-1
TGCGCCAGCAGTCAAAGGGAGACGTTTACTAGCACAGATACGCAGTATTTT	CASSQRETFTSTDTQYF	-	17	TRBJ2-3	-	TRBV4-1
TGTGCCACCAGCAACCCCCCCAACTCCGCTTTCTTT	CATSNPPNSAFF	-	12	TRBJ1-1	-	TRBV15
TGTGCCAGCAGCGGGACAGGGGGCGCAAGTGGCTACACCTTC	CASSGTGGASGYTF	-	14	TRBJ1-2	TRBD1	TRBV6-6
TGTGCCAGCAGCTTGTACAGGGGCCCGGAGACCCAGTACTTC	CASSLYRGPETQYF	-	14	TRBJ2-5	TRBD1	TRBV5-6
TGTGCCAGCTCACCACGAGGGGGTGCGGCTAATGAAAAACTGTTTTTT	CASSPRGGAANEKLFF	-	16	TRBJ1-4	-	TRBV18
TGTGCCAGCAGCTCCCCATCCCGGACAGCGAACACTGAAGCTTTCTTT	CASSSPSRTANTEAFF	-	16	TRBJ1-1	-	TRBV11-2
TGTGCCAGCAGCCCGGGACAGATAGCCTACGAGCAGTACTTC	CASSPGQIAYEQYF	-	14	TRBJ2-7	TRBD1	TRBV5-4
TGTGCCAGCACCCTAAATCCCGGGAGGGAGCAGTTCTTC	CASTLNPGREQFF	-	13	TRBJ2-1	TRBD2	TRBV28
TGTGCCAGCAGACGGGACAGCTCCTACGAGCAGTACTTC	CASRRDSSYEQYF	-	13	TRBJ2-7	TRBD1	TRBV27
TGCGCCAGCAGCTGGAGGGGACAGGGGGCTTCTGGAAACACCATATATTTT	CASSWRGQGASGNTIYF	-	17	TRBJ1-3	TRBD1	TRBV5-1
TGTGCCACCAGAGGGAACACTGAAGCTTTCTTT	CATRGNTEAFF	-	11	TRBJ1-1	-	TRBV19
TGTGCCAGCAGCCTCGGGACGGGGGCCTACGAGCAGTACTTC	CASSLGTGAYEQYF	-	14	TRBJ2-7	-	TRBV3-1/TRBV3-2
TGTGCCAGCAGCAATGGGGACTTGGAATGCGGCACAGATACGCAGTATTTT	CASSNGDLECGTDTQYF	-	17	TRBJ2-3	-	TRBV21-1
TGTGCCACCAGCAGAGGCAGGGATAATTCACCCCTCCACTTT	CATSRGRDNSPLHF	-	14	TRBJ1-6	-	TRBV15
TGTGCCAGCAGAACGGGATCAAGGGAAAAACTGTTTTTT	CASRTGSREKLFF	-	13	TRBJ1-4	-	TRBV2
TGTGCCAGCAGCTGGGGGACTAGCGATCTACAAGAGACCCAGTACTTC	CASSWGTSDLQETQYF	-	16	TRBJ2-5	TRBD2	TRBV5-6
TGTGCCAGCTCACAACAGAATAATTCACCCCTCCACTTT	CASSQQNNSPLHF	-	13	TRBJ1-6	-	TRBV18
TGTGCCAGCAACCAACCCAGGGACAGAGCGTACGAGCAGTACTTC	CASNQPRDRAYEQYF	many	15	TRBJ2-7	-	TRBV21-1
TGTGCCAGCAGCTTGGTCTGGTCAGGGGGTATCTACAATGAGCAGTTCTTC	CASSLVWSGGIYNEQFF	-	17	TRBJ2-1	TRBD1	TRBV5-6
TGTGCCAGCAGTTTTGCGGGAGGCAGCATTCAGTACTTC	CASSFAGGSIQYF	-	13	TRBJ2-4	TRBD2	TRBV27
TGTGCCAGCAGCAATGACAGGGTTGATGAAAAACTGTTTTTT	CASSNDRVDEKLFF	-	14	TRBJ1-4	TRBD1	TRBV2
TGTGCCAGCAGACTAGCGGGTTACGAGCAGTACTTC	CASRLAGYEQYF	-	12	TRBJ2-7	TRBD2	TRBV2
TGTGCCAGCTCCAGGACAGGGCAGCCGAACACCGGGGAGCTGTTTTTT	CASSRTGQPNTGELFF	-	16	TRBJ2-2	TRBD1	TRBV7-3
TGTGCCAGCAGCAACCGGGACAGAGAATTTTTC	CASSNRDREFF	-	11	TRBJ2-7	-	TRBV21-1
TGTGCCAGCTCACCCGGGACAGGGAACACCGGGGAGCTGTTTTTT	CASSPGTGNTGELFF	-	15	TRBJ2-2	TRBD1	TRBV18